The 24 T cell receptor beta chains given below trace back to one sample, sequenced in a study of blood T cells in healthy people across ages (dated by TCRdb to the mid-2010s). Library construction relied on 5' RACE. TCRdb records Illumina HiSeq 2500 as the sequencer. A second PCR of roughly 6 to 11 cycles was run with a J-beta primer mix and a sample-barcoded 5' primer. TCRdb trimmed the raw reads at Q25, called clones with MiXCR and kept productive beta chains. Entries are consolidated by CDR3 protein sequence, retaining the most common genes and DNA. This sample comprises about 2 million distinct CDR3 sequences, approximately 50% of them detected only once. The ten largest clones take up approximately 2.1% of the sample. Sequencing was carried out using blood. These receptors originate from a woman aged 40-49 years in good health.

J is TRBJ2-6 and V is TRBV2; a weak D match, TRBD1 (6 bases). Between the trimmed V and J ends, which lost 8 bases and 3 bases, there was a span of 14 bases. The germline V gene encodes CDR1 SNHLY and CDR2 FYNNEI. CDR3 size: 15 residues. CDR3: CASGLQGLGANVLTF. DNA for the CDR3: TGTGCCAGCGGGCTACAGGGTCTTGGGGCCAACGTCCTGACTTTC.

This clonotype came up a few times. V is TRBV7-8 and J is TRBJ2-5, with TRBD1 identical over 8 bases. V shed 2 bases, J shed 1 base, and the junction held 6 bases outside the gene matches. The V gene's germline CDR1 is SGHVS and CDR2 FQNEAQ. This CDR3 is built from 16 residues. The CDR3 is CASSLITGGTQETQYF. CDR3 nucleotide sequence: TGTGCCAGCAGCTTAATCACAGGGGGGACCCAAGAGACCCAGTACTTC.

This clonotype was found many times. The rearrangement uses TRBV27 and TRBJ2-5; the match to TRBD1 covers 10 bases. The V segment lost 6 bases and the J segment 4 bases; nucleotides outside the gene matches: 5. Germline V gene sequence: CDR1 MNHEY, CDR2 SMNVEV (reference sequence). The CDR3 consists of 14 residues. The CDR3 region has the DNA TGTGCCAGCAGCCATGACAGGGGGCGAGAGACCCAGTACTTC. Translation gives CASSHDRGRETQYF.

A few counts support this clonotype. The chain uses TRBV12-3 or TRBV12-4 and TRBJ2-3, with D maybe TRBD1 (5 bases). Trimming left V 1 base short and J 5 bases short, with 13 bases between. This CDR3 has 15 residues. Here the CDR3 reads CASSLGGAVIDTQYF. As DNA, the CDR3 is TGTGCCAGCAGTTTAGGTGGGGCAGTTATAGATACGCAGTATTTT.

CDR3 protein: CASSSLTSRPQYF. The CDR3 nucleotides are TGTGCCAGCAGTTCCCTGACTAGCAGGCCGCAGTATTTT. The chain employs TRBV28 and TRBJ2-3, with 7 positions matching TRBD2. This CDR3 is 13 amino acids long. In germline, CDR1 is MDHEN, CDR2 SYDVKM. The J segment lost 10 bases and the V segment lost 4 bases, leaving 8 bases of the junction unmatched.

This clonotype showed up just a few times. The chain uses TRBV20-1 and TRBJ2-1; 8 nucleotides line up with TRBD1. After removal of 6 bases from V and 5 bases from J, the junction contained 6 bases not matched to a gene. This CDR3 has 13 residues. CDR1 is DFQATT, CDR2 SNEGSKA, per germline (reference sequence). The CDR3 spells CSATGDGHNEQFF. In DNA, the CDR3 is TGCAGTGCGACAGGGGATGGTCACAATGAGCAGTTCTTC.

The V and J genes are TRBV4-1 and TRBJ2-4, with 7 bases matching TRBD2. The V and J ends lost 0 bases and 7 bases, in that order; junction bases with no gene match: 12. The germline V gene has CDR1 MGHRA and CDR2 YSYEKL. This CDR3 has 17 residues. The CDR3 protein is CASSQDGVGYGRNIQYF. In DNA form, the CDR3 reads TGCGCCAGCAGCCAAGACGGGGTTGGGTACGGGAGGAACATTCAGTACTTC.

This sequence joins TRBV20-1 and TRBJ1-1, with 10 bases matching TRBD1. Germline-derived CDR1 and CDR2 are DFQATT and SNEGSKA (reference sequence). This CDR3 spans 13 amino acids. V shed 5 bases and J 2 bases; nucleotides not matched to a gene: 2. This CDR3 is CSAGTGVNTEAFF. The DNA of the CDR3 is TGCAGTGCTGGGACAGGGGTTAACACTGAAGCTTTCTTT.

This chain links TRBV5-1 with TRBJ2-1; 7 nucleotides match TRBD1. Germline CDR1 is SGHRS and CDR2 is YFSETQ. This CDR3 region has 15 residues. V lost 4 bases, J lost 5 bases, and 9 bases stayed unmatched. The CDR3 loop is CASSPEDRFNNEQFF. CDR3 DNA sequence: TGCGCCAGCAGCCCCGAGGACAGGTTTAACAATGAGCAGTTCTTC.

The chain's CDR3 is CASSQRWGGSGGGQFF. The CDR3 DNA is TGCGCCAGCAGCCAAAGATGGGGAGGTAGCGGGGGGGGGCAGTTCTTC. The chain uses TRBV4-3 and TRBJ2-1, with 11 bases lining up with TRBD2. The CDR3 is 16 amino acids. From germline, CDR1 is LGHNA and CDR2 YSLEER. After removal of 2 bases from V and 12 bases from J, the junction contained 12 bases not matched to a gene.

J is TRBJ2-1 and V is TRBV29-1; a weak D match, TRBD1 (5 bases). Germline CDR1 and CDR2: SQVTM and ANQGSEA. The CDR3 length is 16 residues. Trimming pared 7 bases from V and 4 bases from J, leaving 23 bases between. CDR3 loop: CSANERGTPKYNEQFF. DNA of the CDR3: TGCAGCGCTAATGAAAGGGGCACACCGAAATACAATGAGCAGTTCTTC.

Concerning this clonotype itself: A junction boundary mismatches the germline segment, possibly from a read error. The rearrangement links TRBV20-1 to TRBJ2-7; D is unresolved. CDR3 length: 14 amino acids. Germline V gene lookup returns CDR1 DFQATT and CDR2 SNEGSKA (reference sequence). CDR3 protein: CSARGLLPSSEQYF. The CDR3 region has the DNA TGCAGTGCTAGGGGTTTACTACCCTCCTCCGAGCAGTACTTC.

The gene calls are TRBV10-3 and TRBJ2-5; D is uncertain. Germline V gives CDR1 ENHRY, CDR2 SYGVKD. V was clipped by 10 bases and J by 4 bases, with 13 bases between them. The CDR3 spans 12 residues. CDR3: CATAHNPETQYF. CDR3 DNA: TGTGCCACCGCCCATAATCCAGAGACCCAGTACTTC.

CDR3 amino acids: CASSSPQGIYEQYF. CDR3 in DNA: TGTGCCAGCAGTTCCCCCCAGGGGATCTACGAGCAGTACTTC. The genes are TRBV2 and TRBJ2-5; possibly TRBD1 for D (6 bases). The DNA end lines up better with TRBJ2-7; the J call may be wrong. Germline V gives CDR1 SNHLY, CDR2 FYNNEI. This CDR3 contains 14 residues.

The sample holds a few counts of this clonotype. This CDR3 reads CASSPRQGEDTQYF. In DNA form, the CDR3 reads TGTGCCAGCAGCCCGAGACAGGGTGAGGATACGCAGTATTTT. V usage is TRBV7-2 and J usage is TRBJ2-3, with 7 bases matching TRBD1. With 5 bases clipped from V and 6 bases from J, the junction kept 8 bases outside the gene matches. CDR3 size: 14 residues. CDR1 and CDR2 from the germline V gene are SGHTA and FQGNSA.

A word on this clonotype: At one boundary the junction diverges from the germline segment, which might be a read error. J is TRBJ1-1 and V is TRBV7-2; TRBD1 is a possible D gene (5 bases). CDR1 is SGHTA, CDR2 FQGNSA, per germline. This CDR3 contains 16 residues. CDR3 amino acids: CASSPKGLFMNIEAFF. The CDR3 DNA follows: TGTGCCAGCAGCCCCAAGGGACTCTTCATGAACATTGAAGCTTTCTTT.

This clonotype appeared a few times. The DNA of the CDR3 is TGTGCCAGCAGCTTTTCGGTAGCGGGGAACAATGAGCAGTTCTTC. Residues: CASSFSVAGNNEQFF. V usage is TRBV7-3 and J usage is TRBJ2-1; TRBD2 matches 8 bases. With V trimmed by 3 bases and J by 5 bases, 6 bases remained unmatched. The CDR3 is 15 residues long. Germline CDR1 and CDR2: SGHTA and FQGTGA.

V usage is TRBV20-1 and J usage is TRBJ2-7; no reliable D call. The V gene's germline CDR1 is DFQATT and CDR2 SNEGSKA (reference sequence). The germline V and J ends were trimmed by 6 bases and 4 bases, with 7 bases remaining between them. There are 10 residues in the CDR3. The CDR3: CSAKGYEQYF. The CDR3, as DNA: TGCAGTGCGAAGGGATACGAGCAGTACTTC.

The chain has TRBV7-2 and TRBJ1-2, with TRBD1 as a possible D gene (5 bases). CDR3 length: 15 residues. Deletions cut 4 bases from V and 7 bases from J, with 19 bases between. CDR1 SGHTA and CDR2 FQGNSA come from the germline V gene. DNA for the CDR3: TGTGCCAGCAGCTCAGCCGTCCAGGTTCAGGGTGGCTACACCTTC. Translating gives CASSSAVQVQGGYTF.

The chain employs TRBV27 and TRBJ1-2; D ambiguous. Trimming took off 3 bases at V and 1 base at J, with 12 bases between the two ends. This CDR3 region has 15 residues. The germline V gene encodes CDR1 MNHEY and CDR2 SMNVEV (reference sequence). CDR3 bases: TGTGCCAGCAGTTTCCGGACGGACCTTAACTATGGCTACACCTTC. Its translation: CASSFRTDLNYGYTF.

The chain couples TRBV20-1 to TRBJ2-5; D perhaps matches TRBD2 (5 bases). Deletions cut 3 bases from V and 11 bases from J, with 19 bases between. CDR1 DFQATT and CDR2 SNEGSKA come from the germline V gene (reference sequence). The CDR3 is 13 amino acids. CDR3 nucleotide sequence: TGCAGTGCTAGTATGCTAGCCGGCAATGAGCAGTACTTC. Protein product: CSASMLAGNEQYF.

The chain couples TRBV6-2 or TRBV6-3 to TRBJ2-7, with D hard to call. The V gene lost 3 bases and the J gene lost 5 bases, with 11 bases spanning the gap. Germline V gene lookup returns CDR1 MNHEY and CDR2 SVGEGT. CDR3 length equals 13 residues. CDR3 region: CASSYSRVHEQYF. The CDR3 nucleotides are TGTGCCAGCAGTTATTCCCGGGTCCACGAGCAGTACTTC.

This clonotype occurred once. The CDR3 protein is CSARGGSGAGDTQYF. The CDR3 nucleotides are TGCAGTGCTAGAGGAGGATCAGGGGCTGGGGATACGCAGTATTTT. This chain uses TRBV20-1 with TRBJ2-3, with D possibly matching TRBD1 (6 bases). CDR1 and CDR2 (germline): DFQATT, SNEGSKA (reference sequence). The CDR3 sequence is 15 residues long. Trimming stripped 1 base from V and 6 bases from J, with 17 bases between.

The rearrangement joins TRBV25-1 to TRBJ2-7; D possibly uses TRBD1 or TRBD2 (5 bases each). This CDR3 has 15 residues. The germline V gene has CDR1 MGHDK and CDR2 SYGVNS. V was cut by 6 bases and J by 2 bases, with 17 bases left in between. For the CDR3, the DNA is TGTGCCAGCAGCGACCAAGGGACGACGGCCTACGAGCAGTACTTC. Its protein product is CASSDQGTTAYEQYF.